The 7 T cell receptor beta chains below were found in one sample sequenced in a study of CD8+CD57+ T cells in acquired aplastic anemia. Those patients picked for sequencing had displayed CD8+CD57+ cell expansion on flow cytometry. The template used for profiling TCR beta VDJ and CDR3 was genomic DNA. TCRdb re-derived calls from the reads in MiXCR, one entry per CDR3 protein. The table records approximately 40,000 distinct CDR3 sequences, less than 65% of them present only once. The sequencing sample was made of sorted CD4+, CD8+, or CD8+CD57+ T cells (not recorded which) from PBMCs. All receptors come from a human donor with aplastic anemia.

This clonotype has ten or more counts. This chain joins TRBV5-1 and TRBJ2-1; possible D gene TRBD2, 7 bases. Germline CDR1 is SGHRS and CDR2 is YFSETQ. The CDR3 sequence is 15 residues long. V lost 4 bases and J lost 4, with 15 bases in between. CDR3 in DNA: TGCGCCAGCAGCGGGGGGGGCGTGGGATACAATGAGCAGTTCTTC. Its protein is CASSGGGVGYNEQFF.

The J gene is TRBJ1-2, the V gene TRBV11-1; the D is unclear. Trimming stripped 0 bases from V and 4 bases from J, with 15 bases between. Germline CDR1 and CDR2: SGHAT and FQDESV (reference sequence). The length of the CDR3 is 16 residues. CDR3 amino acids: CASSLAPGVSSYGYTF. DNA for the CDR3: TGTGCCAGCAGCTTAGCGCCAGGAGTATCTTCCTATGGCTACACCTTC.

The chain joins TRBV15 to TRBJ1-2, with D unclear. The V gene's germline CDR1 is LNHNV and CDR2 YYDKDF (reference sequence). V lost 3 bases, J lost 0 bases, and 11 bases lay in between. The CDR3 consists of 15 residues. DNA for the CDR3: TGTGCCACCAGCAGGGAAGGGAAAGCTAACTATGGCTACACCTTC. This translates into CATSREGKANYGYTF.

The rearrangement joins TRBV2 to TRBJ2-7, with 10 bases lining up with TRBD2. This CDR3 has 15 amino acids. The germline V gene encodes CDR1 SNHLY and CDR2 FYNNEI. The ends lost 6 bases at V and 5 bases at J; junction bases unmatched: 10. The CDR3 protein is CASRSSGGLPHEQYF. CDR3 nucleotides: TGTGCCAGCAGGTCTAGCGGGGGCCTGCCCCACGAGCAGTACTTC. Full variable domain (outside the CDR3, taken from reference TRBV2 and TRBJ2-7): EPEVTQTPSHQVTQMGQEVILRCVPISNHLYFYWYRQILGQKVEFLVSFYNNEISEKSEIFDDQFSVERPDGSNFTLKIRSTKLEDSAMYFCASRSSGGLPHEQYFGPGTRLTVT.

The chain uses TRBV7-9 and TRBJ2-3; 7 positions match TRBD2. V gave up 3 bases and J gave up 8 bases; unmatched junction bases: 2. Germline V gene sequence: CDR1 SEHNR, CDR2 FQNEAQ (reference sequence). The CDR3 is 12 residues long. The CDR3 region is CASSLSGGTQYF. DNA for the CDR3: TGTGCCAGCAGCTTGTCGGGGGGTACGCAGTATTTT.

This chain uses TRBV7-7 with TRBJ2-5; D is unclear. With 5 bases removed from V and 1 base from J, the gap between germline ends came to 5 bases. The CDR3 has 12 residues. CDR1 and CDR2 (germline): SSHAT, FNYEAQ (reference sequence). The CDR3 DNA sequence: TGTGCCAGCAGCCCTAGCCAAGAGACCCAGTACTTC. Translating gives CASSPSQETQYF.

The J gene is TRBJ1-1, the V gene TRBV12-3 or TRBV12-4, with a tentative D call TRBD1 (6 bases). V was shortened by 4 bases and J by 8 bases, with 17 bases between the two germline ends. CDR3 length: 14 amino acids. The CDR3 nucleotides are TGTGCCAGCAGTTCGTACAGGGTGGGGGGAGAAGCTTTCTTT. Translated, it gives CASSSYRVGGEAFF.